One and the same sample provided the 19 T cell receptor beta chains below, sequenced in a study of CD8 T cells in ankylosing spondylitis. Each CDR3 protein is one row after TCRdb ran MiXCR on the 5' RACE reads. This sample has about 350,000 distinct CDR3 sequences, with 20% found just once. Sequenced material: blood, either unsorted or a sorted T cell fraction (not recorded which). These receptors came from a male donor with ankylosing spondylitis or in good health (not recorded which).

The chain recombines TRBV12-3 or TRBV12-4 with TRBJ2-3, with D maybe TRBD1 (5 bases). The CDR3 consists of 15 residues. The ends were cut back, 3 bases at V and 0 bases at J, with 10 bases in the middle. CDR3 in amino acids: CASSFSGISTDTQYF. In DNA form, the CDR3 reads TGTGCCAGCAGTTTCTCAGGGATTAGCACAGATACGCAGTATTTT.

The V and J genes are TRBV13 and TRBJ2-1, with D possibly TRBD1 on 5 matching bases. The germline V and J ends were trimmed by 5 bases and 12 bases, with 11 bases remaining between them. Germline V lookup: CDR1 PRHDT, CDR2 FYEKMQ (reference sequence). The CDR3 loop spans 11 amino acids. The CDR3: CASSPQGVQFF. The CDR3 bases are TGTGCCAGCAGCCCCCAGGGCGTGCAGTTCTTC.

This clonotype was observed a few times. The chain recombines TRBV11-2 with TRBJ2-5; 10 positions match TRBD1. With V trimmed by 6 bases and J by 2 bases, 6 bases remained unmatched. Germline V gene lookup returns CDR1 SGHAT and CDR2 FQNNGV. The CDR3 consists of 15 residues. In nucleotides, the CDR3 is TGTGCCAGCAGGACGGGACAGGGGATTCAAGAGACCCAGTACTTC. Residues: CASRTGQGIQETQYF.

The rearrangement uses TRBV2 and TRBJ2-1; D is ambiguous. The V gene lost 1 base and the J gene lost 8 bases, with 0 bases spanning the gap. Germline V CDR1 and CDR2: SNHLY, FYNNEI. The CDR3 has 10 amino acids. DNA for the CDR3: TGTGCCAGCAGTGAAGATGAGCAGTTCTTC. Its translation is CASSEDEQFF.

The chain uses TRBV7-6 and TRBJ1-6, with TRBD1 identical over 7 bases. Germline CDR1 reads SGHVS; CDR2 reads FNYEAQ. The CDR3 is made up of 13 amino acids. V lost 5 bases, J lost 10 bases, and 5 bases stayed unmatched. The CDR3 bases are TGTGCCAGCAGCATCCGACAGGGCTCACCCCTCCACTTT. Protein: CASSIRQGSPLHF.

This clonotype was seen more than once but under ten times. The J gene is TRBJ2-3, the V gene TRBV4-1; TRBD2 matches at 9 bases. CDR1 and CDR2 from the germline V gene are MGHRA and YSYEKL. The CDR3 totals 14 residues. Trimming at V came to 5 bases and at J to 5 bases, leaving 5 bases not matched to a gene. CDR3 nucleotides: TGCGCCAGCAGCTACGGGCGGGGGGGAGATACGCAGTATTTT. It is translated as CASSYGRGGDTQYF.

This clonotype turned up a few times. The chain employs TRBV4-1 and TRBJ2-7, with 9 positions matching TRBD1. The CDR3 spans 16 residues. The ends lost 3 bases at V and 3 bases at J; junction bases unmatched: 9. CDR1 MGHRA and CDR2 YSYEKL come from the germline V gene. This CDR3 is CASSQGQGGRYYEQYF. As DNA, the CDR3 is TGCGCCAGCAGCCAGGGACAGGGCGGTCGGTACTACGAGCAGTACTTC.

The chain is built from TRBV10-1 and TRBJ2-4; 9 nucleotides line up with TRBD1. The CDR3 has 14 amino acids. V lost 5 bases to trimming and J lost 6 bases; unmatched junction nucleotides: 5. The germline V gene has CDR1 WNHNN and CDR2 SYGVQD (reference sequence). The CDR3 nucleotides are TGCGCCAGCAGTCCCCGGACAGGGGTAAACATTCAGTACTTC. Translation gives CASSPRTGVNIQYF.

The chain combines TRBV6-5 with TRBJ2-5; tentatively, D is TRBD1 or TRBD2 (5 bases each). The CDR3 is 16 residues long. CDR1 and CDR2 (germline): MNHEY, SVGAGI. Trimming stripped 0 bases from V and 5 bases from J, with 16 bases between. The CDR3 coding sequence is TGTGCCAGCAGTTACTCTTCCGGGGCCCCACGGGAGACCCAGTACTTC. It translates to CASSYSSGAPRETQYF.

This clonotype turned up a few times. This chain connects TRBV18 to TRBJ1-1, with D possibly TRBD1 on 5 matching bases. The CDR3 extends over 14 amino acids. Germline values: CDR1 KGHSH, CDR2 LQKENI. The V end was cut by 2 bases, the J end by 8 bases, with 15 bases between. CDR3 coding DNA: TGTGCCAGCTCACCAGGGGGAGGGGAACAAGAAGCTTTCTTT. This translates into CASSPGGGEQEAFF.

This clonotype was seen a handful of times. J is TRBJ2-7 and V is TRBV4-1, with D possibly TRBD1 on 5 matching bases. Looked up from germline, CDR1 is MGHRA and CDR2 is YSYEKL. CDR3 length: 15 residues. V was shortened by 1 base and J by 6 bases, with 16 bases between the two germline ends. CDR3 in amino acids: CASSQGSPDTSEQYF. The DNA for the CDR3 is TGCGCCAGCAGCCAAGGGTCCCCGGACACGAGCGAGCAGTACTTC.

In this sample, this clonotype turned up a few times. This chain connects TRBV29-1 to TRBJ1-1, with D unclear. The germline V and J ends were trimmed by 6 bases and 1 base, with 9 bases remaining between them. Germline V gives CDR1 SQVTM, CDR2 ANQGSEA. This CDR3 has 12 residues. The CDR3 protein is CSVIGGNTEAFF. DNA for the CDR3: TGCAGCGTAATCGGTGGGAACACTGAAGCTTTCTTT.

This chain joins TRBV7-9 and TRBJ1-4, with a tentative D call TRBD1 (5 bases). Per germline, CDR1 SEHNR and CDR2 FQNEAQ (reference sequence). With 5 bases removed from V and 4 bases from J, the gap between germline ends came to 11 bases. The CDR3 covers 14 residues. The CDR3 loop reads CASSPRVGNEKLFF. CDR3 sequence (DNA): TGTGCCAGCAGCCCCAGGGTGGGTAATGAAAAACTGTTTTTT.

The V call is TRBV11-2, the J call TRBJ1-2; D not resolved. V was shortened by 2 bases and J by 5 bases, with 6 bases between the two germline ends. The CDR3 is made up of 12 amino acids. The germline gives CDR1 SGHAT, CDR2 FQNNGV. For the CDR3, the DNA is TGTGCCAGCAGCTTATCCTCATATGGCTACACCTTC. This sequence encodes CASSLSSYGYTF.

The chain recombines TRBV6-5 with TRBJ2-1; 9 nucleotides match TRBD2. Germline CDR1 is MNHEY and CDR2 is SVGAGI. The CDR3 length is 16 residues. The V gene end was trimmed by 0 bases and the J gene end by 7 bases; junction bases not matched to a gene: 7. The CDR3 sequence is CASSYSRLAGVNEQFF. CDR3 sequence (DNA): TGTGCCAGCAGTTACTCGAGGTTAGCGGGGGTGAATGAGCAGTTCTTC.

This clonotype was counted between two and nine times. The chain employs TRBV29-1 and TRBJ2-4; D not resolved. Trimming removed 7 bases from V and 5 bases from J, with 15 bases in between. CDR1 and CDR2 from the germline V gene are SQVTM and ANQGSEA. The CDR3 is made up of 13 amino acids. CDR3 amino acids: CSGLTVLENIQYF. The DNA of the CDR3 is TGCAGCGGACTTACAGTTCTGGAAAACATTCAGTACTTC.

This chain joins TRBV19 and TRBJ2-1; TRBD2 is a possible D gene (6 bases). CDR3 length: 14 residues. In germline, CDR1 is LNHDA, CDR2 SQIVND (reference sequence). The germline V and J ends were trimmed by 1 base and 9 bases, with 13 bases remaining between them. CDR3 amino acids: CASSIGLVEAEQFF. CDR3 in DNA: TGTGCCAGTAGTATAGGACTAGTTGAGGCTGAGCAGTTCTTC.

This clonotype was observed a few times. This sequence joins TRBV12-3 or TRBV12-4 and TRBJ2-6; D tentatively fits TRBD1 or TRBD2 (5 bases each). This CDR3 has 17 amino acids. V was trimmed by 8 bases and J by 1 base, leaving 18 bases between them. CDR3 sequence (DNA): TGTGCCAGCGGCCTCCAGTGGGGGTGGTCTGGGGCCAACGTCCTGACTTTC. Its protein is CASGLQWGWSGANVLTF.

This sequence joins TRBV12-3 or TRBV12-4 and TRBJ2-2, with D maybe TRBD1 (6 bases). Trimming pared 5 bases from V and 3 bases from J, leaving 10 bases between. The CDR3 covers 14 residues. The CDR3 loop reads CASSVQGHTGELFF. Here the CDR3 DNA reads TGTGCCAGCAGTGTCCAGGGGCACACCGGGGAGCTGTTTTTT.